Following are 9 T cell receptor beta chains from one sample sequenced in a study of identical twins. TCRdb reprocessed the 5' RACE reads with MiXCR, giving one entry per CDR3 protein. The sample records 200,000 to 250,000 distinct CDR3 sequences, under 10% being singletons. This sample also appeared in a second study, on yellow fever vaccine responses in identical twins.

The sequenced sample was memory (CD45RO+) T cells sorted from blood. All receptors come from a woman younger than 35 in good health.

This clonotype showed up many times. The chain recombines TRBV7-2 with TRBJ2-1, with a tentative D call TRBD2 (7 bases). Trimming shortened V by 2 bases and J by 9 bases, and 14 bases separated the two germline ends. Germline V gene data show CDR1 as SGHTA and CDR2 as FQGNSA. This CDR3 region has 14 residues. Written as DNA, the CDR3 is TGTGCCAGCAGCTTATCTTGGAGGGGGGGTGAGCAGTTCTTC. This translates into CASSLSWRGGEQFF.

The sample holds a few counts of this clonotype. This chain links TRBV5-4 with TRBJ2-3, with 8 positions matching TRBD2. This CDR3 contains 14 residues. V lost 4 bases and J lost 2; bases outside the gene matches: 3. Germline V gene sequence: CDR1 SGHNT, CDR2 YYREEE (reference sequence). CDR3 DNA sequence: TGTGCCAGCAGCAGGGGACTAGTCACAGATACGCAGTATTTT. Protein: CASSRGLVTDTQYF.

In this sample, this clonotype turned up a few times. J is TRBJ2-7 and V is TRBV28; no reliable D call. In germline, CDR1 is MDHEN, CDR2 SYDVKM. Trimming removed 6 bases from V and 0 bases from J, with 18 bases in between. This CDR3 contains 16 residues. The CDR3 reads CASRNNGPTPSYEQYF. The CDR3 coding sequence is TGTGCCAGCAGAAATAACGGGCCCACTCCCTCCTACGAGCAGTACTTC.

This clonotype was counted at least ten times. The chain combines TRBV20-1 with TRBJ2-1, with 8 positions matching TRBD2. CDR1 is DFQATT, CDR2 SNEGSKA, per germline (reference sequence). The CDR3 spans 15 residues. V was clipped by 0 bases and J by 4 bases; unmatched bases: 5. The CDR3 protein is CSARDLLADYNEQFF. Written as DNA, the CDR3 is TGCAGTGCTAGAGACCTACTAGCGGATTACAATGAGCAGTTCTTC.

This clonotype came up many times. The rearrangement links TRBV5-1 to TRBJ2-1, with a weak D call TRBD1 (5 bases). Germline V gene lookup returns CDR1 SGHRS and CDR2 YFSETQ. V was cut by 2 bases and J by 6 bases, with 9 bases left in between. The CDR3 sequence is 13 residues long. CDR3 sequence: CASSLDSLNEQFF. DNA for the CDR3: TGCGCCAGCAGCTTAGACAGCCTCAATGAGCAGTTCTTC.

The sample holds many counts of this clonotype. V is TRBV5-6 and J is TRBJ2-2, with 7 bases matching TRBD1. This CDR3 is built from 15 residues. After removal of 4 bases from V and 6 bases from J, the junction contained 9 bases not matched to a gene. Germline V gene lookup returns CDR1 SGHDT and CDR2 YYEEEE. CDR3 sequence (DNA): TGTGCCAGCAGCACAATAACAGGGGTCCCCGGGGAGCTGTTTTTT. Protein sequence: CASSTITGVPGELFF. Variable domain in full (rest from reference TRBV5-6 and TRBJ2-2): DAGVTQSPTHLIKTRGQQVTLRCSPKSGHDTVSWYQQALGQGPQFIFQYYEEEERQRGNFPDRFSGHQFPNYSSELNVNALLLGDSALYLCASSTITGVPGELFFGEGSRLTVL.

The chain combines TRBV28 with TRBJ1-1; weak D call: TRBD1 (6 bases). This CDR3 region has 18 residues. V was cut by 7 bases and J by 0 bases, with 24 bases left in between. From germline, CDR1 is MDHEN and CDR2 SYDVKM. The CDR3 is CASKWFTQGGNMNTEAFF. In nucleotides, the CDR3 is TGTGCCAGCAAGTGGTTTACACAAGGGGGGAATATGAACACTGAAGCTTTCTTT. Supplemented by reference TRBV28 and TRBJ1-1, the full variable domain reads DVKVTQSSRYLVKRTGEKVFLECVQDMDHENMFWYRQDPGLGLRLIYFSYDVKMKEKGDIPEGYSVSREKKERFSLILESASTNQTSMYLCASKWFTQGGNMNTEAFFGQGTRLTVV.

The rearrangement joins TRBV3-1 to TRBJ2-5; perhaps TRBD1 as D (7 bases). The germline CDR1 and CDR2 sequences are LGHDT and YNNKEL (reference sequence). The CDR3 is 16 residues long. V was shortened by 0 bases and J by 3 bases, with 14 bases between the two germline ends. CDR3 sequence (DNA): TGTGCCAGCAGCCAAGAAAGGGGGCGCGGGAAAGAGACCCAGTACTTC. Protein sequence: CASSQERGRGKETQYF.

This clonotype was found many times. The CDR3 DNA sequence: TGTGCCAGCAGCCAAGACAGTGAAAAGGGACTAGCGGGAGGGGGAGGGGAGCAGTACTTC. Translation gives CASSQDSEKGLAGGGGEQYF. The chain employs TRBV4-2 and TRBJ2-7, with 16 bases identical to TRBD2. The V gene end was trimmed by 0 bases and the J gene end by 7 bases; junction bases not matched to a gene: 15. The CDR3 is made up of 20 amino acids. Per germline, CDR1 LGHNA and CDR2 YNFKEQ.